Presented here are 22 T cell receptor beta chains from one specimen sequenced in a study of blood T cell repertoires in COVID-19. The table came from immunoSEQ multiplex PCR; TCRdb's copy has only in-frame clones and leaves some out. Of some 200,000 clones in the sample, about 85% are singletons; the top ten hold about 2.4%. Sequencing used PBMCs or T cells enriched from blood (not recorded which). These receptors were collected from a woman aged 30 to 39 who had recovered from COVID-19.

This rearrangement joins TRBV29-1 to TRBJ2-1; 13 bases agree with TRBD2. The CDR3 contains 14 residues. The V segment lost 3 bases and the J segment 8 bases; nucleotides outside the gene matches: 4. Germline assignment: CDR1 SQVTM and CDR2 ANQGSEA. The CDR3 DNA is TGCAGCGTTGATGCTGGACTAGCGGGGGATGAGCAGTTCTTC. The encoded protein is CSVDAGLAGDEQFF.

The chain employs TRBV7-3 and TRBJ2-1; D is perhaps TRBD1 (5 bases). Germline CDR1 SGHTA, CDR2 FQGTGA. The CDR3 sequence is 13 residues long. The germline V and J ends were trimmed by 3 bases and 9 bases, with 12 bases remaining between them. CDR3 loop: CASSFQGKGEQFF. CDR3 sequence (DNA): TGTGCCAGCAGCTTTCAGGGAAAGGGTGAGCAGTTCTTC.

The chain has TRBV5-1 and TRBJ1-6; TRBD1 matches 7 bases. This CDR3 comprises 17 residues. The V segment lost 0 bases and the J segment 6 bases; nucleotides outside the gene matches: 9. Germline V lookup: CDR1 SGHRS, CDR2 YFSETQ. This CDR3 reads CASSLARRQGINSPLHF. The CDR3 nucleotides are TGCGCCAGCAGCTTGGCCAGAAGACAGGGCATTAATTCACCCCTCCACTTT.

The rearrangement links TRBV5-1 to TRBJ2-4; D call uncertain. Trimming shortened V by 4 bases and J by 2 bases, and 16 bases separated the two germline ends. Germline values: CDR1 SGHRS, CDR2 YFSETQ. The CDR3 runs to 16 residues. DNA for the CDR3: TGCGCCAGCAGCGACCATCAGGTTGGAACCAAAAACATTCAGTACTTC. The encoded protein is CASSDHQVGTKNIQYF.

The rearrangement joins TRBV6-5 to TRBJ1-2; D remains ambiguous. The CDR3 runs 13 residues. Germline V gene data show CDR1 as MNHEY and CDR2 as SVGAGI. Trimming stripped 8 bases from V and 7 bases from J, with 17 bases between. The CDR3 loop is CASVRLRESGYTF. CDR3 coding DNA: TGTGCCAGCGTTCGGCTGAGGGAGAGTGGCTACACCTTC.

J is TRBJ1-1 and V is TRBV6-5; 7 nucleotides agree with TRBD1. Germline V gene sequence: CDR1 MNHEY, CDR2 SVGAGI. This CDR3 comprises 14 residues. V lost 7 bases to trimming and J lost 3 bases; unmatched junction nucleotides: 8. CDR3 DNA sequence: TGTGCCAGCACCCCAGGACAGGTTGACACTGAAGCTTTCTTT. Protein: CASTPGQVDTEAFF.

Only one count was recorded for this clone. This chain connects TRBV7-2 to TRBJ2-7, with D unclear. Germline V gives CDR1 SGHTA, CDR2 FQGNSA. CDR3 length: 13 amino acids. The V and J ends lost 0 bases and 0 bases respectively, with 3 bases between them. The CDR3 protein is CASSLAYSYEQYF. The CDR3 bases are TGTGCCAGCAGCTTAGCGTACTCCTACGAGCAGTACTTC. The whole variable domain, filled in from reference TRBV7-2 and TRBJ2-7, reads GAGVSQSPSNKVTEKGKDVELRCDPISGHTALYWYRQSLGQGLEFLIYFQGNSAPDKSGLPSDRFSAERTGGSVSTLTIQRTQQEDSAVYLCASSLAYSYEQYFGPGTRLTVT.

The V call is TRBV27, the J call TRBJ1-4; maybe TRBD1 (5 bases). This CDR3 spans 16 amino acids. The germline V and J ends were trimmed by 6 bases and 0 bases, with 14 bases remaining between them. Germline values: CDR1 MNHEY, CDR2 SMNVEV (reference sequence). The CDR3 loop is CASRHQGHSTNEKLFF. As DNA, the CDR3 is TGTGCCAGCAGACATCAGGGCCACTCAACTAATGAAAAACTGTTTTTT.

Note on this clone: In the same sample, other DNA sequences code for this CDR3. This chain uses TRBV5-1 with TRBJ2-3; 10 bases are a match to TRBD2. CDR1 SGHRS and CDR2 YFSETQ come from the germline V gene. The CDR3 covers 14 residues. Trimming at V came to 2 bases and at J to 6 bases, leaving 3 bases not matched to a gene. CDR3 amino acids: CASSLGLAADTQYF. The CDR3 DNA reads as TGCGCCAGCAGCTTAGGACTAGCGGCCGATACGCAGTATTTT.

The chain uses TRBV6-4 and TRBJ2-1; 7 bases are a match to TRBD1. The ends lost 0 bases at V and 12 bases at J; junction bases unmatched: 8. The CDR3 has 14 residues. The germline V gene has CDR1 MRHNA and CDR2 SNTAGT. CDR3 region: CASSDSIRGQGQFF. The CDR3 coding sequence is TGTGCCAGCAGTGACTCGATAAGGGGGCAGGGGCAGTTCTTC.

Only a few counts were recorded for this clone. The V gene is TRBV7-3, the J gene TRBJ2-5, with 14 bases that match TRBD2. CDR1 SGHTA and CDR2 FQGTGA come from the germline V gene. The length of the CDR3 is 16 residues. The J segment lost 1 base and the V segment lost 5 bases, leaving 3 bases of the junction unmatched. The CDR3, as DNA: TGTGCCAGCAGCCCCGGACTAGCGGGGGGCCAAGAGACCCAGTACTTC. Protein product: CASSPGLAGGQETQYF.

The chain carries TRBV27 and TRBJ2-7; 8 bases line up with TRBD1. In germline, CDR1 is MNHEY, CDR2 SMNVEV (reference sequence). J lost 0 bases, V lost 5 bases, and 3 bases had no gene match. The CDR3 has 14 amino acids. The CDR3 is CASSRQGSSYEQYF. CDR3 DNA sequence: TGTGCCAGCAGTCGACAGGGGAGCTCCTACGAGCAGTACTTC.

The chain joins TRBV7-9 to TRBJ1-4; TRBD1 matches 7 bases. Germline lookup yields CDR1 SEHNR and CDR2 FQNEAQ (reference sequence). CDR3 length equals 17 residues. Trimming cost V 1 base and J 11 bases; bases outside gene matches: 16. DNA of the CDR3: TGTGCCAGCAGCTTAGGGGCCGGGACAGAACATGATGGGAAACTGTTTTTT. Translating gives CASSLGAGTEHDGKLFF. The variable domain in full, completed from reference TRBV7-9 and TRBJ1-4, reads DTGVSQNPRHKITKRGQNVTFRCDPISEHNRLYWYRQTLGQGPEFLTYFQNEAQLEKSRLLSDRFSAERPKGSFSTLEIQRTEQGDSAMYLCASSLGAGTEHDGKLFFGSGTQLSVL.

This sequence joins TRBV5-1 and TRBJ2-7; possible D gene TRBD1, 5 bases. CDR1 SGHRS and CDR2 YFSETQ come from the germline V gene. CDR3 length: 14 residues. Trimming stripped 2 bases from V and 9 bases from J, with 18 bases between. CDR3 loop: CASSLVGQGRWQYF. CDR3 bases: TGCGCCAGCAGCTTAGTCGGCCAGGGTCGTTGGCAGTACTTC.

The chain carries TRBV6-5 and TRBJ1-2; D is unresolved. V lost 0 bases and J 4 bases, leaving 9 bases between the germline ends. The CDR3 is made up of 14 amino acids. In germline, CDR1 is MNHEY, CDR2 SVGAGI. CDR3 sequence reads: CASSYSPELYGYTF. The CDR3 DNA follows: TGTGCCAGCAGTTACTCTCCTGAGCTCTATGGCTACACCTTC.

The V call is TRBV11-2, the J call TRBJ2-2, with TRBD1 matching over 10 bases. The CDR3 length is 18 residues. The J segment lost 4 bases and the V segment lost 5 bases, leaving 13 bases of the junction unmatched. CDR1 and CDR2 from the germline V gene are SGHAT and FQNNGV. CDR3 in amino acids: CASSRDVSGTGVTGELFF. CDR3 DNA sequence: TGTGCCAGCAGCCGAGACGTTTCCGGGACAGGGGTCACCGGGGAGCTGTTTTTT. The whole variable domain, filled in from reference TRBV11-2 and TRBJ2-2, reads EAGVAQSPRYKIIEKRQSVAFWCNPISGHATLYWYQQILGQGPKLLIQFQNNGVVDDSQLPKDRFSAERLKGVDSTLKIQPAKLEDSAVYLCASSRDVSGTGVTGELFFGEGSRLTVL.

The V gene is TRBV11-1, the J gene TRBJ2-5; D is perhaps TRBD1 (6 bases). V lost 3 bases and J 3 bases, leaving 11 bases between the germline ends. CDR1 and CDR2 (germline): SGHAT, FQDESV (reference sequence). This CDR3 spans 14 amino acids. DNA of the CDR3: TGTGCCAGCAGCTTCAGGGGTGGGAAAGAGACCCAGTACTTC. This gives the protein CASSFRGGKETQYF.

This clone was detected once. The chain is built from TRBV7-6 and TRBJ2-3, with 8 bases fitting TRBD2. J lost 5 bases, V lost 1 base, and 5 bases had no gene match. Looked up from germline, CDR1 is SGHVS and CDR2 is FNYEAQ. The length of the CDR3 is 15 residues. CDR3 DNA sequence: TGTGCCAGCAGCTTAGTGCGGGGGGCGGGAGATACGCAGTATTTT. Translated: CASSLVRGAGDTQYF.

This clone was counted only a few times. V usage is TRBV5-1 and J usage is TRBJ2-6; maybe TRBD2 (5 bases). The CDR3 sequence is 19 residues long. Trimming took 2 bases from V and 0 from J, leaving 18 bases between them. The germline gives CDR1 SGHRS, CDR2 YFSETQ. Here the CDR3 reads CASSFRPGSTISGANVLTF. In DNA, the CDR3 is TGCGCCAGCAGCTTCAGACCGGGGTCCACCATCTCTGGGGCCAACGTCCTGACTTTC.

V usage is TRBV16 and J usage is TRBJ1-2; possibly TRBD1 for D (5 bases). CDR3 length: 14 amino acids. Germline V gene lookup returns CDR1 KGHSY and CDR2 FQNENV. Trimming removed 3 bases from V and 7 bases from J, with 15 bases in between. This CDR3 reads CASSQLTAHFGYTF. Written as DNA, the CDR3 is TGTGCCAGCAGCCAGTTGACAGCCCACTTTGGCTACACCTTC.

Only a few counts were recorded for this clone. The chain joins TRBV4-1 to TRBJ2-2, with D possibly being TRBD2 (10 bases). This CDR3 has 18 residues. The germline V and J ends were trimmed by 3 bases and 6 bases, with 23 bases remaining between them. Per germline, CDR1 MGHRA and CDR2 YSYEKL. CDR3 protein: CASSHKAGGTGSSGELFF. The DNA of the CDR3 is TGCGCCAGCAGCCACAAAGCGGGAGGGACAGGGAGCTCCGGGGAGCTGTTTTTT.

The genes are TRBV4-3 and TRBJ2-7; tentative D call: TRBD2 (6 bases). Trimming took 4 bases from V and 4 from J, leaving 17 bases between them. This CDR3 is 15 amino acids long. Germline values: CDR1 LGHNA, CDR2 YSLEER. The CDR3 nucleotides are TGCGCCAGCAGCCTTACCTCAGGGAGGCAGTACGAGCAGTACTTC. Encoded protein: CASSLTSGRQYEQYF.